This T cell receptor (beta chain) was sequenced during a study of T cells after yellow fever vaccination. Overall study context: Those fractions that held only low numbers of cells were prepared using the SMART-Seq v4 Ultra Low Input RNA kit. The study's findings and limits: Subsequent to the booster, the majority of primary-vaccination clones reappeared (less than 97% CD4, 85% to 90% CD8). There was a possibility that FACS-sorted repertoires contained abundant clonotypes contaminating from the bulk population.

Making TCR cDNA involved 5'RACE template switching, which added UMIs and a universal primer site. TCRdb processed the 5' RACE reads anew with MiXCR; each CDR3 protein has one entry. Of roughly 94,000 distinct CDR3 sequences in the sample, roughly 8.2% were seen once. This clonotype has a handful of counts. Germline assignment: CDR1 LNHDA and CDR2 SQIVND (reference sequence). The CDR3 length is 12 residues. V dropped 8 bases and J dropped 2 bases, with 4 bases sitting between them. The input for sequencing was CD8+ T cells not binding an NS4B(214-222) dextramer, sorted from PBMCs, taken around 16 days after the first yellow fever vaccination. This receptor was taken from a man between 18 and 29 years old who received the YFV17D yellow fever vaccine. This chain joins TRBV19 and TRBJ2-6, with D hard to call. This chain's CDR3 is CASRPGANVLTF. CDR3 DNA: TGTGCCAGTCGACCTGGGGCCAACGTCCTGACTTTC.